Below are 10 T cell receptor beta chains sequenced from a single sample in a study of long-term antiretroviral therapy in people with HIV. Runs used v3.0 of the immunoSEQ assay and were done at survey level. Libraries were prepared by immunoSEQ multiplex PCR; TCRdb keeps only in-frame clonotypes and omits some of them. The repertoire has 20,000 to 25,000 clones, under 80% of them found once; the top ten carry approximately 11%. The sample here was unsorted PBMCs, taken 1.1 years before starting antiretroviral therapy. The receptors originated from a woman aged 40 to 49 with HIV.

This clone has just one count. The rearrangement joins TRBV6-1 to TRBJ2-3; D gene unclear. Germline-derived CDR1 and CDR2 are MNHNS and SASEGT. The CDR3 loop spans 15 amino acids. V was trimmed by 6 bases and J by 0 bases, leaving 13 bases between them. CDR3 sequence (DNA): TGTGCCAGCAGGGGTTATGTCACTAGCACAGATACGCAGTATTTT. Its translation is CASRGYVTSTDTQYF.

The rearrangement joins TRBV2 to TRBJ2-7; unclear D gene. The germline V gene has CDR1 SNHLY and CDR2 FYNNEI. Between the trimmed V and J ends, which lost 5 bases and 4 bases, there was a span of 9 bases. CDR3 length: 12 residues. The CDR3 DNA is TGTGCCAGCAGTTACACAAGATACGAGCAGTACTTC. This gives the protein CASSYTRYEQYF.

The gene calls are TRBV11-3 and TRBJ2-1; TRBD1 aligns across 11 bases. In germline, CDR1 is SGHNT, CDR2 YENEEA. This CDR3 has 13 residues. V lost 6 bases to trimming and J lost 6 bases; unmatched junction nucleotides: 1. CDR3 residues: CASRGQGGNEQFF. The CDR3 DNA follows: TGTGCCAGCAGGGGACAGGGGGGCAATGAGCAGTTCTTC.

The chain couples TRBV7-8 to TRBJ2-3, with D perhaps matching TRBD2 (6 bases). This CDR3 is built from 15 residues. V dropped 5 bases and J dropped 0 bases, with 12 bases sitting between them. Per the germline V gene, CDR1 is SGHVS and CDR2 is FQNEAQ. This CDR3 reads CASSVGLLSTDTQYF. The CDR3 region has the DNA TGTGCCAGCAGCGTGGGACTGCTCAGCACAGATACGCAGTATTTT. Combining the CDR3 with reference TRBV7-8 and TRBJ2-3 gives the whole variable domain GAGVSQSPRYKVAKRGQDVALRCDPISGHVSLFWYQQALGQGPEFLTYFQNEAQLDKSGLPSDRFFAERPEGSVSTLKIQRTQQEDSAVYLCASSVGLLSTDTQYFGPGTRLTVL.

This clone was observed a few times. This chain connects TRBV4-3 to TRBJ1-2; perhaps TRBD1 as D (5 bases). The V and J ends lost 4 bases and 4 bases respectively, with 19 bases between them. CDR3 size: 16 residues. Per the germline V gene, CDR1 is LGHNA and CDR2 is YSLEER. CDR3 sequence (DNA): TGCGCCAGCAGCCTCATCGGTGGGGGGGAGGGCTATGGCTACACCTTC. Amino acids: CASSLIGGGEGYGYTF.

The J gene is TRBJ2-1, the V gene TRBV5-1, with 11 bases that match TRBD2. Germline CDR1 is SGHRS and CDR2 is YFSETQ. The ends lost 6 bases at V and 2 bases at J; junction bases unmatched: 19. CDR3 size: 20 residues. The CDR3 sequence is CASNGGPISGGAITYNEQFF. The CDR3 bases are TGCGCCAGCAACGGGGGCCCCATTAGCGGGGGGGCCATCACCTACAATGAGCAGTTCTTC.

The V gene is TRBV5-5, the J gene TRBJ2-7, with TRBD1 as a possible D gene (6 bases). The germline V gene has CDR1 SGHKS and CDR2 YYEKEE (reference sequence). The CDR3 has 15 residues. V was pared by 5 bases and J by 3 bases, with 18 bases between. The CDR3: CASSSARDTFYEQYF. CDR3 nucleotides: TGTGCCAGCAGTTCTGCCCGGGACACCTTCTACGAGCAGTACTTC.

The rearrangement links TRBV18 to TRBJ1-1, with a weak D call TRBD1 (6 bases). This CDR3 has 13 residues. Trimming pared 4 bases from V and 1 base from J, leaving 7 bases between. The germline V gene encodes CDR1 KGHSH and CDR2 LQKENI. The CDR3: CASSQTGNTEAFF. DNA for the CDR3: TGTGCCAGCTCACAGACAGGGAACACTGAAGCTTTCTTT.

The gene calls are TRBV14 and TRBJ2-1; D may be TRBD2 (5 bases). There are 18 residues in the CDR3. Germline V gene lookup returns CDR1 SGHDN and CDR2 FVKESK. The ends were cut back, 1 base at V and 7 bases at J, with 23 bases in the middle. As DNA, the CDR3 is TGTGCCAGCAGCCAAGCGGCGGGTGGCTCAACAACCAAAAATGAGCAGTTCTTC. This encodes CASSQAAGGSTTKNEQFF.

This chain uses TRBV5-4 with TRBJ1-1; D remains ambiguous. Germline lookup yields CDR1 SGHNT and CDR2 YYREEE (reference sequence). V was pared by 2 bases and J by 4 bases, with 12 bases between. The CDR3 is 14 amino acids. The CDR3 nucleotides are TGTGCCAGCAGCTTAAAAGCGGAGGCCACTGAAGCTTTCTTT. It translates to CASSLKAEATEAFF.